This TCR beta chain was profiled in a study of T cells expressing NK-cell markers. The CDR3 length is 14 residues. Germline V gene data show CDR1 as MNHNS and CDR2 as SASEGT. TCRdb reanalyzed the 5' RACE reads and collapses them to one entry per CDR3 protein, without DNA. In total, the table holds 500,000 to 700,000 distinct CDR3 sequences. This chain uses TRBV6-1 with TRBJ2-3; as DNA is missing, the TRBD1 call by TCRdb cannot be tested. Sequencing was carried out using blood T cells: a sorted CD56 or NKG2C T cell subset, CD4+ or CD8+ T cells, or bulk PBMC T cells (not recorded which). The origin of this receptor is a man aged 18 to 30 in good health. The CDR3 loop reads CASKPGLASDTQYF.